A single sample is the source of the 30 T cell receptor beta chains below, sequenced in a study of shared clonotypes between healthy human individuals (dated by TCRdb to the early 2020s). The library was produced with the immunoSEQ multiplex PCR assay. Not all clones reach the TCRdb copy of this immuneACCESS table, which keeps in-frame sequences only. Checked studies attribute under half of the gap to unresolved V genes and leave the rest unexplained. This sample is represented by around 1.6 million clones; 98% of them were singletons. Roughly 0.4% of the sample comes from the top ten. The sample was naive CD4+ T cells sorted from blood. Explained via the paper, the cell subset or site label denotes: CD45RA+ positively selected. The receptors here all came from a man between 25 and 39 years old in good health.

This chain connects TRBV5-1 to TRBJ2-1, with D maybe TRBD1 (6 bases). The CDR3 has 14 residues. V shed 5 bases and J shed 4 bases, with 13 bases lying between them. Looked up from germline, CDR1 is SGHRS and CDR2 is YFSETQ. The CDR3 region has the DNA TGCGCCAGCAGGGACAGCCTCGCTTACAATGAGCAGTTCTTC. Protein sequence: CASRDSLAYNEQFF. Supplemented by reference TRBV5-1 and TRBJ2-1, the full variable domain reads KAGVTQTPRYLIKTRGQQVTLSCSPISGHRSVSWYQQTPGQGLQFLFEYFSETQRNKGNFPGRFSGRQFSNSRSEMNVSTLELGDSALYLCASRDSLAYNEQFFGPGTRLTVL.

A word on this clone: Other DNA sequences from this sample encode an identical CDR3 as well. The genes are TRBV5-1 and TRBJ2-1; D perhaps matches TRBD2 (5 bases). V lost 4 bases to trimming and J lost 0 bases, with 11 bases between them. The CDR3 loop spans 15 amino acids. CDR1 is SGHRS and CDR2 is YFSETQ in the germline V gene. This CDR3 is CASSPGLASYNEQFF. The CDR3 DNA follows: TGCGCCAGCAGCCCTGGGCTAGCCTCCTACAATGAGCAGTTCTTC.

The chain joins TRBV10-3 to TRBJ2-3, with D unclear. The CDR3 runs to 11 residues. Germline loops: CDR1 ENHRY, CDR2 SYGVKD. V was cut by 11 bases and J by 5 bases, with 11 bases left in between. The CDR3 region is CAVRVGDTQYF. CDR3 nucleotide sequence: TGTGCCGTCCGGGTGGGAGATACGCAGTATTTT.

The chain links TRBV11-2 to TRBJ2-7; no clear D. The CDR3 totals 15 residues. Per the germline V gene, CDR1 is SGHAT and CDR2 is FQNNGV. The ends were cut back, 1 base at V and 3 bases at J, with 13 bases in the middle. The CDR3: CASSLVPAPRYEQYF. In DNA form, the CDR3 reads TGTGCCAGCAGCTTAGTTCCGGCCCCGCGCTACGAGCAGTACTTC.

This rearrangement joins TRBV28 to TRBJ2-5; D is uncertain. Trimming pared 6 bases from V and 9 bases from J, leaving 14 bases between. This CDR3 spans 12 amino acids. Germline V gene sequence: CDR1 MDHEN, CDR2 SYDVKM. CDR3 coding DNA: TGTGCCAGCAGCTCCCCGAATATCGCCCAGTACTTC. It is translated as CASSSPNIAQYF.

The chain uses TRBV18 and TRBJ2-1; weak D call: TRBD2 (6 bases). Germline V lookup: CDR1 KGHSH, CDR2 LQKENI. V lost 6 bases, J lost 1 base, and 13 bases lay in between. The CDR3 sequence is 15 residues long. CDR3 nucleotide sequence: TGTGCCAGCTCGCCCTTGGAGGGGTCCTACAATGAGCAGTTCTTC. Residues: CASSPLEGSYNEQFF.

This chain uses TRBV6-1 with TRBJ2-3, with D unresolved. The CDR3 consists of 14 residues. Germline CDR1 is MNHNS and CDR2 is SASEGT. V lost 8 bases, J lost 0 bases, and 12 bases lay in between. The CDR3 DNA reads as TGTGCCAGCTCTCTAGGATCTAGCACAGATACGCAGTATTTT. This translates into CASSLGSSTDTQYF.

About this clone: Other DNA sequences in the sample encode the same CDR3. The CDR3 DNA reads as TGTGCCAGCTCACCACCGGGATCAGATACGCAGTATTTT. It is translated as CASSPPGSDTQYF. V gene TRBV18 combines with J gene TRBJ2-3, with D uncertain. Per the germline V gene, CDR1 is KGHSH and CDR2 is LQKENI. CDR3 length equals 13 residues. Trimming stripped 0 bases from V and 4 bases from J, with 5 bases between.

The rearrangement uses TRBV5-1 and TRBJ2-7; 7 nucleotides align to TRBD2. Germline CDR1 reads SGHRS; CDR2 reads YFSETQ. The CDR3 has 15 amino acids. Losses at the gene ends were 3 bases for V and 4 bases for J; bases not matched to a gene: 10. The CDR3 is CASSSLRAGDYEQYF. CDR3 DNA sequence: TGCGCCAGCAGCTCCTTAAGGGCGGGAGATTACGAGCAGTACTTC.

The gene calls are TRBV12-5 and TRBJ2-1; 8 bases map to TRBD2. Germline-derived CDR1 and CDR2 are LGHNT and FRNRAP. J lost 5 bases, V lost 1 base, and 4 bases had no gene match. The CDR3 has 15 residues. In DNA, the CDR3 is TGTGCTAGTGGTTTGGGCGCGGGAGGACACAATGAGCAGTTCTTC. It codes for CASGLGAGGHNEQFF.

This chain uses TRBV5-1 with TRBJ2-7, with 7 positions matching TRBD1. With V trimmed by 3 bases and J by 5 bases, 8 bases remained unmatched. The CDR3 extends over 14 amino acids. Germline CDR1 reads SGHRS; CDR2 reads YFSETQ. CDR3: CASSSDRVYDEQYF. CDR3 in DNA: TGCGCCAGCAGCTCCGACAGGGTATACGACGAGCAGTACTTC.

V and J are TRBV27 and TRBJ2-7, with 10 bases that match TRBD1. V lost 6 bases to trimming and J lost 6 bases; unmatched junction nucleotides: 11. From germline, CDR1 is MNHEY and CDR2 SMNVEV (reference sequence). The CDR3 length is 15 residues. CDR3 nucleotide sequence: TGTGCCAGCAGATTACCGGGACAGGGGTTGAGCGAGCAGTACTTC. Protein: CASRLPGQGLSEQYF.

The gene calls are TRBV7-9 and TRBJ2-7; D not certain. The CDR3 has 14 amino acids. The V end lost 4 bases, the J end lost 2 bases, and 12 bases lay between the germline ends. Germline assignment: CDR1 SEHNR and CDR2 FQNEAQ (reference sequence). In DNA, the CDR3 is TGTGCCAGCAGCTACGGAAGTCAGGCCTACGAGCAGTACTTC. It specifies CASSYGSQAYEQYF.

The rearrangement joins TRBV5-1 to TRBJ2-3; D uncertain. With 0 bases removed from V and 0 bases from J, the gap between germline ends came to 11 bases. The germline V gene encodes CDR1 SGHRS and CDR2 YFSETQ. The CDR3 loop spans 16 amino acids. This CDR3 reads CASSLVVDLSTDTQYF. The DNA for the CDR3 is TGCGCCAGCAGCTTGGTAGTAGATCTCAGCACAGATACGCAGTATTTT.

V gene TRBV11-2 combines with J gene TRBJ2-4; 8 bases align to TRBD1. V dropped 5 bases and J dropped 5; count of bases not matched to a gene: 5. This CDR3 spans 14 amino acids. In germline, CDR1 is SGHAT, CDR2 FQNNGV. The CDR3 region is CASSPTGVENIQYF. The CDR3 bases are TGTGCCAGCAGCCCGACAGGGGTCGAAAACATTCAGTACTTC.

This clone was seen a single time. The gene calls are TRBV28 and TRBJ1-1, with no clear D. The germline V and J ends were trimmed by 7 bases and 1 base, with 7 bases remaining between them. Germline lookup yields CDR1 MDHEN and CDR2 SYDVKM. The CDR3 contains 12 residues. CDR3 amino acids: CASTRGNTEAFF. As DNA, the CDR3 is TGTGCCAGCACCCGGGGGAACACTGAAGCTTTCTTT.

CDR3: CASSGRSYEQYF. CDR3 nucleotides: TGTGCCAGCAGTGGCCGGTCCTACGAGCAGTACTTC. V and J are TRBV2 and TRBJ2-7; D ambiguous. There are 12 residues in the CDR3. The germline V and J ends were trimmed by 4 bases and 1 base, with 5 bases remaining between them. Germline values: CDR1 SNHLY, CDR2 FYNNEI.

V is TRBV19 and J is TRBJ2-1, with D perhaps TRBD2 (5 bases). Trimming took 8 bases from V and 9 from J, leaving 14 bases between them. CDR1 is LNHDA and CDR2 is SQIVND in the germline V gene (reference sequence). The CDR3 spans 12 residues. Written as DNA, the CDR3 is TGTGCCAGTTCCCCCCGGGGATTTGAGCAGTTCTTC. Its protein is CASSPRGFEQFF.

This chain joins TRBV7-9 and TRBJ2-5; weak D call: TRBD1 (6 bases). V lost 1 base and J 10 bases, leaving 16 bases between the germline ends. The CDR3 has 14 residues. Germline values: CDR1 SEHNR, CDR2 FQNEAQ (reference sequence). In nucleotides, the CDR3 is TGTGCCAGCAGCTTAGGGACCGCACTAGGGGGCCAGTACTTC. Its protein product is CASSLGTALGGQYF.

This clone came up once. J is TRBJ2-7 and V is TRBV13; D gene uncertain. In germline, CDR1 is PRHDT, CDR2 FYEKMQ (reference sequence). The V gene lost 0 bases and the J gene lost 4 bases, with 10 bases spanning the gap. CDR3 size: 14 residues. CDR3 protein: CASSLGLSPYEQYF. As DNA, the CDR3 is TGTGCCAGCAGCTTAGGGCTATCCCCATACGAGCAGTACTTC.

In the case of this clone: The same CDR3 is also encoded by other DNA sequences in this sample. V is TRBV5-1 and J is TRBJ2-7; weak D call: TRBD1 (5 bases). This CDR3 is built from 16 residues. CDR1 and CDR2 from the germline V gene are SGHRS and YFSETQ. V was shortened by 4 bases and J by 0 bases, with 17 bases between the two germline ends. Written as DNA, the CDR3 is TGCGCCAGCAGCCAAGACAGTCTGTCGGTCTCCTACGAGCAGTACTTC. Protein: CASSQDSLSVSYEQYF.

This clone is a singleton in its sample. This chain links TRBV14 with TRBJ2-2, with TRBD2 matching 7 bases. The length of the CDR3 is 18 residues. V lost 0 bases and J lost 4; bases outside the gene matches: 11. The germline gives CDR1 SGHDN, CDR2 FVKESK. CDR3 amino acids: CASSQDPWRELGTGELFF. CDR3 DNA sequence: TGTGCCAGCAGCCAAGATCCATGGCGGGAGTTGGGCACCGGGGAGCTGTTTTTT.

The chain couples TRBV2 to TRBJ1-3; D is ambiguous. CDR1 and CDR2 (germline): SNHLY, FYNNEI. The V end lost 8 bases, the J end lost 2 bases, and 13 bases lay between the germline ends. The CDR3 loop spans 14 amino acids. The CDR3 DNA is TGTGCCAGCCTCCTGACTGCTCCTGGAAACACCATATATTTT. Translating gives CASLLTAPGNTIYF.

The chain recombines TRBV5-1 with TRBJ2-6; tentative D call: TRBD1 (5 bases). The CDR3 length is 17 residues. Germline loops: CDR1 SGHRS, CDR2 YFSETQ. Trimming cost V 4 bases and J 0 bases, with 14 bases left between them. The CDR3: CASSQLPQGSGANVLTF. The CDR3 nucleotides read TGCGCCAGCAGCCAGTTGCCTCAGGGCTCTGGGGCCAACGTCCTGACTTTC. The variable domain in full, with the rest retrieved from reference TRBV5-1 and TRBJ2-6, is KAGVTQTPRYLIKTRGQQVTLSCSPISGHRSVSWYQQTPGQGLQFLFEYFSETQRNKGNFPGRFSGRQFSNSRSEMNVSTLELGDSALYLCASSQLPQGSGANVLTFGAGSRLTVL.

The rearrangement joins TRBV4-2 to TRBJ2-7, with TRBD1 matching 7 bases. The CDR3 runs 14 residues. Germline loops: CDR1 LGHNA, CDR2 YNFKEQ. V trimming: 0 bases; J trimming: 3 bases; junction bases outside the gene matches: 2. The CDR3 DNA follows: TGTGCCAGCAGCCAAGAGAACAGGGGCTACGAGCAGTACTTC. Its protein is CASSQENRGYEQYF.

The V call is TRBV29-1, the J call TRBJ1-1; weak D call: TRBD1 (6 bases). CDR1 and CDR2 (germline): SQVTM, ANQGSEA. The V gene lost 7 bases and the J gene lost 4 bases, with 19 bases spanning the gap. CDR3 size: 14 residues. CDR3 in amino acids: CSAAAYREGTEAFF. CDR3 DNA sequence: TGCAGCGCCGCCGCCTACAGGGAGGGCACTGAAGCTTTCTTT.

The rearrangement links TRBV4-1 to TRBJ1-1, with no clear D. Germline-derived CDR1 and CDR2 are MGHRA and YSYEKL. V gave up 4 bases and J gave up 1 base, with 10 bases separating them. This CDR3 has 14 amino acids. The CDR3 sequence is CASSRDPGNTEAFF. CDR3 coding DNA: TGCGCCAGCAGCCGCGACCCGGGGAACACTGAAGCTTTCTTT.

This clone was seen a single time. The chain joins TRBV5-1 to TRBJ2-2; 8 bases are a match to TRBD1. After removal of 0 bases from V and 3 bases from J, the junction contained 7 bases not matched to a gene. CDR3 length: 17 amino acids. In germline, CDR1 is SGHRS, CDR2 YFSETQ. Here the CDR3 DNA reads TGCGCCAGCAGCTTGGATGTACAGGGGGGATACACCGGGGAGCTGTTTTTT. This gives the protein CASSLDVQGGYTGELFF.

J is TRBJ2-2 and V is TRBV5-6, with a weak D call TRBD1 (5 bases). CDR3 length equals 16 residues. Trimming removed 4 bases from V and 3 bases from J, with 16 bases in between. Germline V gene sequence: CDR1 SGHDT, CDR2 YYEEEE. CDR3: CASSDEPDRYTGELFF. The DNA for the CDR3 is TGTGCCAGCAGCGACGAACCCGACAGATACACCGGGGAGCTGTTTTTT.

The chain couples TRBV15 to TRBJ2-2, with D unclear. The V and J ends lost 6 bases and 4 bases respectively, with 9 bases between them. The germline V gene encodes CDR1 LNHNV and CDR2 YYDKDF (reference sequence). The CDR3 loop spans 13 amino acids. CDR3 DNA: TGTGCCACCAGTACGGGCTTCACCGGGGAGCTGTTTTTT. Its translation is CATSTGFTGELFF.